This T cell receptor (beta chain) was recovered during a study of blood T cell repertoires in COVID-19. Study as a whole: T cells, B-cell-depleted T cells, or PBMCs provided the cDNA or gDNA that served as material.

CDR1 SGHTA and CDR2 FQGTGA come from the germline V gene. The CDR3 runs 15 residues. The V and J ends lost 5 bases and 0 bases, in that order; junction bases with no gene match: 3. Under the authors' procedure: Quantification of nucleated cells was approximated via reference gene primer amplification. The method was immunoSEQ multiplex PCR; TCRdb's version includes in-frame clones alone and lacks a portion of them. The V and J calls and clone size were taken over from that table, and D and trimming were inferred from the DNA. Here the sample spans under 200,000 clones, roughly 86% being singletons. Concerning this clone itself: Other DNA sequences in the same sample also yield this CDR3.

The clonotype originates from a man between 35 and 55 years old with active or convalescent COVID-19. Sequencing was done on a sample of peripheral blood. The rearrangement uses TRBV7-3 and TRBJ2-1; 8 nucleotides align to TRBD1. DNA for the CDR3: TGTGCCAGCAGCCTAGACAGGGGCTCCTACAATGAGCAGTTCTTC. This gives the protein CASSLDRGSYNEQFF.